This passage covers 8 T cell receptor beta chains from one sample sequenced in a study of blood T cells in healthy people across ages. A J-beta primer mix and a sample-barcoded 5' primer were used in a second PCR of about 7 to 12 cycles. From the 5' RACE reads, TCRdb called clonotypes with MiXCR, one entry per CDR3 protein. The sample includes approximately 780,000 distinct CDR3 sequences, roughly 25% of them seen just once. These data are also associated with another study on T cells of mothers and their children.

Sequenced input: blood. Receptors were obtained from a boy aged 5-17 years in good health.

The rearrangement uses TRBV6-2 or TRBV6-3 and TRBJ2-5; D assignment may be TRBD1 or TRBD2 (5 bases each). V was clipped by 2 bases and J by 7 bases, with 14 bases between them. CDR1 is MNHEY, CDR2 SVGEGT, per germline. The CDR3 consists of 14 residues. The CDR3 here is CASSYEGQWGTQYF. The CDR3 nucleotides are TGTGCCAGCAGTTACGAGGGGCAGTGGGGGACCCAGTACTTC.

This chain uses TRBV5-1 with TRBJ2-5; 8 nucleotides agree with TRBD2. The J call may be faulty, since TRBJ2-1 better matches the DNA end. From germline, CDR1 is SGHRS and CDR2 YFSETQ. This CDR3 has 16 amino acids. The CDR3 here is CASSLGERGPYNEQFF. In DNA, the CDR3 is TGCGCCAGCAGCTTGGGTGAGCGGGGGCCCTACAATGAGCAGTTCTTC.

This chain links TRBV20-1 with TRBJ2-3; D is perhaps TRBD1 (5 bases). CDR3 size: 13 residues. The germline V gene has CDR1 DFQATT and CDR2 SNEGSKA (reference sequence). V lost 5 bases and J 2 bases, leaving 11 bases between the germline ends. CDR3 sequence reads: CSAGPRATDTQYF. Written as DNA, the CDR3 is TGCAGTGCTGGACCCAGGGCCACAGATACGCAGTATTTT.

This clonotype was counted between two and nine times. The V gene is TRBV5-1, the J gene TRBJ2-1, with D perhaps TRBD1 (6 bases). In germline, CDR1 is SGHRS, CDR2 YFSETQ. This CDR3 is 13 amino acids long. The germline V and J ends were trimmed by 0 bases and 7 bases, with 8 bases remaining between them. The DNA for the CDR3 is TGCGCCAGCAGCTTGGGGGGGCAGAATGAGCAGTTCTTC. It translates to CASSLGGQNEQFF.

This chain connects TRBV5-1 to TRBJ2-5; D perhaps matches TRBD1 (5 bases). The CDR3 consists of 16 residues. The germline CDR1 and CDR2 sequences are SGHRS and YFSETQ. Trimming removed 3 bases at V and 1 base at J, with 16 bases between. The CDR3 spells CASSSQFQGSQETQYF. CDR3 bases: TGCGCCAGCAGCTCGCAATTCCAGGGATCCCAAGAGACCCAGTACTTC.

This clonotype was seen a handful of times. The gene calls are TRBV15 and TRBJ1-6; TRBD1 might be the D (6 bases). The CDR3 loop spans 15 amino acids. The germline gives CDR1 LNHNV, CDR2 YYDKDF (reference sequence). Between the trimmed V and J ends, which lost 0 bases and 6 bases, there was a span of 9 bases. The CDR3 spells CATSRDKGGNSPLHF. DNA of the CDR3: TGTGCCACCAGCAGAGATAAGGGGGGTAATTCACCCCTCCACTTT. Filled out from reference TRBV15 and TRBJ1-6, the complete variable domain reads DAMVIQNPRYQVTQFGKPVTLSCSQTLNHNVMYWYQQKSSQAPKLLFHYYDKDFNNEADTPDNFQSRRPNTSFCFLDIRSPGLGDTAMYLCATSRDKGGNSPLHFGNGTRLTVT.

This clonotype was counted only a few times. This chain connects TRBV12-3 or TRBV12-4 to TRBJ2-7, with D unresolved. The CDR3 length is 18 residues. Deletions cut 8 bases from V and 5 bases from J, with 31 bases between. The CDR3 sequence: CASGSPSFRARSTDEQYF. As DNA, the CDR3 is TGTGCCAGCGGCAGTCCCTCCTTTCGTGCGCGGTCGACCGACGAGCAGTACTTC.

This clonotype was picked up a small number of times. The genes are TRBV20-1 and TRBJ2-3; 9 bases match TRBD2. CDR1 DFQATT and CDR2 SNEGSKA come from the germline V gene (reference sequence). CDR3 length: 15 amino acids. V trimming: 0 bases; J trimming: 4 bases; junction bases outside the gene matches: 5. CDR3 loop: CSARDGGGAADTQYF. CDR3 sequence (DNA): TGCAGTGCTAGAGATGGCGGGGGGGCGGCAGATACGCAGTATTTT.